This TCR beta chain comes out of a study of shared clonotypes between healthy human individuals. Naive CD8 cells, CD45RO-negative and positively selected for CCR7, excluded terminally differentiated effector memory CD45RA+ cells. Deep-level running was used for the assay. TCRdb keeps only in-frame clones here, not all; method: immunoSEQ multiplex PCR. There are about 2,200,000 clones in the sample; approximately 94% occur only once, and 1.7% lies in the top ten. As to this clone: Its antigen is still unknown.

The CDR3 contains 14 residues. Germline assignment: CDR1 MNHEY and CDR2 SVGAGI. V lost 6 bases and J lost 7; bases outside the gene matches: 7. Whole-study findings and limits: Although depth was large, rarefaction showed that sequencing of the sorted subsets was incomplete. The genetic and exposure-history diversity represented was limited by few donors.

The TCR originated in a man between 18 and 29 years old in good health. Some clones in this sample may be carry-over from other donors' samples. The sample consisted of naive CD8+ T cells from PBMCs. The chain couples TRBV6-5 to TRBJ1-5, with 9 bases that match TRBD1. The CDR3 sequence: CASRMGQGIQPQHF. CDR3 nucleotide sequence: TGTGCCAGCAGAATGGGACAGGGTATCCAGCCCCAGCATTTT.